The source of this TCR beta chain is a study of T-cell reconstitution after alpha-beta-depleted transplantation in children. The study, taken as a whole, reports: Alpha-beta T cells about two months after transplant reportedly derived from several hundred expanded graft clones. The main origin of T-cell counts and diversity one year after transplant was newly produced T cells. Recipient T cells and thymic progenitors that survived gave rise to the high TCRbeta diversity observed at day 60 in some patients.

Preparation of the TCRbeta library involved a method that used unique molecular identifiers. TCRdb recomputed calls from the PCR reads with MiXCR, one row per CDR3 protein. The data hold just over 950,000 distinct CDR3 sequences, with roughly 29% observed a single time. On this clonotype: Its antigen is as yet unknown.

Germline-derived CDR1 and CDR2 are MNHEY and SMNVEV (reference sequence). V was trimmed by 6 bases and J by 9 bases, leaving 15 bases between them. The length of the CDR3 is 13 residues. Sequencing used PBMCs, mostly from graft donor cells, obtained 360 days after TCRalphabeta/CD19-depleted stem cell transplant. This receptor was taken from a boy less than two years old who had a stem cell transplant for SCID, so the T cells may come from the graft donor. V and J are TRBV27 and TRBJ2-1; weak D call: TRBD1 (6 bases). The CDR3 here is CASSLTGHGEQFF. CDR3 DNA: TGTGCCAGCAGCCTGACAGGTCATGGTGAGCAGTTCTTC.